These T cell receptor beta chains were read from a single sample in a study of cytomegalovirus exposure and HLA in healthy donors. The data were produced by immunoSEQ multiplex PCR, yet TCRdb's version contains in-frame clones alone and is incomplete. The table lists under 85,000 clones, approximately 94% of them singletons. Sequencing was carried out using PBMCs. Receptors were obtained from a woman aged 18-29 years in good health and CMV-seropositive. Each CDR3 is given with its conserved first and last residue. Fields, in order: J gene, V gene, clone size, D gene, CDR3 protein, CDR3 DNA. The D gene is left open where the match is weak. Clone size is stated in some rows and not others, as once, few, many or a class when expanded.

TRBJ2-5,TRBV5-5,.,TRBD1,CASSLTGDQETQYF,TGTGCCAGCAGCCTAACAGGGGACCAAGAGACCCAGTACTTC
TRBJ2-1,TRBV29-1,.,TRBD2,CSVRLAQEQFF,TGCAGCGTGCGACTAGCACAGGAGCAGTTCTTC
TRBJ2-1,TRBV28,.,.,CASSLGGSSYNEQFF,TGTGCCAGCAGTTTAGGCGGAAGCTCCTACAATGAGCAGTTCTTC
TRBJ1-5,TRBV29-1,.,.,CSVEGTADQPQHF,TGCAGCGTTGAAGGGACAGCCGATCAGCCCCAGCATTTT
TRBJ2-2,TRBV9,.,TRBD1,CASSPMIRTGNTGELFF,TGTGCCAGCAGCCCCATGATTCGGACAGGGAACACCGGGGAGCTGTTTTTT
TRBJ1-4,TRBV30,.,.,CAWADRPNEKLFF,TGTGCCTGGGCAGACAGACCAAATGAAAAACTGTTTTTT
TRBJ1-5,TRBV27,.,.,CASSLMGALNQPQHF,TGTGCCAGCAGTTTAATGGGGGCCCTCAATCAGCCCCAGCATTTT
TRBJ1-1,TRBV10-2,.,.,CASSDSLNTEAFF,TGCGCCAGCTCGGACAGCCTGAACACTGAAGCTTTCTTT
TRBJ1-5,TRBV5-6,.,.,CASSLFGMGQPQHF,TGTGCCAGCAGCTTGTTCGGGATGGGTCAGCCCCAGCATTTT
TRBJ2-1,TRBV27,once,.,CASSPQGFGVHNEQFF,TGTGCCAGCAGTCCCCAGGGGTTTGGTGTGCACAATGAGCAGTTCTTC
TRBJ1-3,TRBV4-2,.,.,CASSQQWGQDSGNTIYF,TGTGCCAGCAGCCAACAATGGGGGCAGGACTCTGGAAACACCATATATTTT
TRBJ1-1,TRBV25-1,once,.,CASSEDRGEGTEAFF,TGTGCCAGCAGTGAGGACAGAGGAGAAGGCACTGAAGCTTTCTTT
TRBJ1-4,TRBV14,.,.,CASSQGAGWGNEKLFF,TGTGCCAGCAGCCAAGGAGCAGGGTGGGGAAATGAAAAACTGTTTTTT
TRBJ1-6,TRBV5-1,.,.,CASSLGPGGASNSPLHF,TGCGCCAGCAGCTTGGGCCCTGGAGGGGCGAGCAATTCACCCCTCCACTTT
TRBJ1-1,TRBV11-3,.,.,CASSLAQVGNTEAFF,TGTGCCAGCAGCTTAGCCCAGGTGGGGAACACTGAAGCTTTCTTT
TRBJ1-5,TRBV18,.,TRBD1,CASSPGQGDQPQHF,TGTGCCAGCTCACCGGGACAGGGTGACCAGCCCCAGCATTTT
TRBJ2-1,TRBV6-5,once,TRBD1,CASTSNRGSYNEQFF,TGTGCCAGCACTTCAAACAGGGGCTCCTACAATGAGCAGTTCTTC
TRBJ2-7,TRBV28,once,.,CASSLYRDISYEQYF,TGTGCCAGCAGCTTATACCGGGACATCTCCTACGAGCAGTACTTC
TRBJ2-6,TRBV15,.,TRBD1,CATSRVGQGLSGANVLTF,TGTGCCACCAGCAGAGTCGGACAGGGGTTATCTGGGGCCAACGTCCTGACTTTC
TRBJ2-7,TRBV7-3,few,.,CASSRGLGDYEQYF,TGTGCCAGCAGCCGGGGACTGGGGGACTACGAGCAGTACTTC
TRBJ1-1,TRBV11-2,.,.,CASSFIKGKNTEAFF,TGTGCCAGCAGCTTTATAAAGGGGAAGAACACTGAAGCTTTCTTT
TRBJ2-1,TRBV6-5,.,TRBD2,CASSYTGGLGNEQFF,TGTGCCAGCAGTTATACGGGGGGGCTGGGCAATGAGCAGTTCTTC
TRBJ1-3,TRBV18,.,.,CASSPESSGNTIYF,TGTGCCAGCTCACCGGAGAGCTCTGGAAACACCATATATTTT
TRBJ2-3,TRBV25-1,.,.,CASRTPLTGDTQYF,TGTGCCAGCAGGACCCCCCTAACGGGAGATACGCAGTATTTT
TRBJ1-3,TRBV28,.,TRBD1,CASSRLDRGSGNTIYF,TGTGCCAGCAGCCGATTGGACAGGGGCTCTGGAAACACCATATATTTT
TRBJ1-2,TRBV10-3,.,.,CAITRDNNYGYTF,TGTGCCATCACCAGGGACAACAACTATGGCTACACCTTC
TRBJ2-7,TRBV28,.,TRBD2,CASRSAGVSYEQYF,TGTGCCAGCAGGTCAGCGGGAGTCTCCTACGAGCAGTACTTC
TRBJ2-1,TRBV5-1,.,TRBD1,CASSLDGQGTDEQFF,TGCGCCAGCAGCTTGGATGGACAGGGGACAGATGAGCAGTTCTTC
TRBJ1-1,TRBV10-3,.,.,CAISDGGNTEAFF,TGTGCCATCAGTGACGGGGGGAACACTGAAGCTTTCTTT